This is a list of T cell receptor beta chains from one sample in a study of post-analysis software for immune sequencing data. TCRdb independently ran MiXCR on the PCR reads; one entry per CDR3 protein. The sample has hundreds of thousands of distinct CDR3 sequences, around 40% seen once. Sequences were obtained from blood. The receptors shown here come from a girl aged 5-17 years with multiple sclerosis. CDR3s include the opening cysteine and the closing phenylalanine or tryptophan. A D gene is named only where the DNA matches it firmly. Rows may omit the clone size; those that give it use once, few, many or a size class.

d_call clone_size j_call v_call cdr3_nt cdr3_aa
. . TRBJ1-2 TRBV7-2 TGTGCCAGCAGCTTAGTAGGTAGTGGCTACACCTTC CASSLVGSGYTF
. . TRBJ2-7 TRBV7-6 TGTGCCAGCAGCTCCCCCCCCGTGTCTTCCCCCTACGAGCAGTACTTC CASSSPPVSSPYEQYF
. . TRBJ2-1 TRBV10-3 TGTGCCATCAGTGAGGGGGGGATAAGAGTTGATGAGCAGTTCTTC CAISEGGIRVDEQFF
. . TRBJ1-1 TRBV7-2 TGTGCCAGCAGCTTAGTAACAGGGACCACTGAAGCTTTCTTT CASSLVTGTTEAFF
. . TRBJ1-1 TRBV6-5 TGTGCCAGCGGAAGAGATGGGGTCCTCGAAGCTTTCTTT CASGRDGVLEAFF
TRBD2 . TRBJ2-1 TRBV29-1 TGCAGCGGGGAGCGGGAGTATGGCTACAATGAGCAGTTCTTC CSGEREYGYNEQFF
. . TRBJ2-7 TRBV29-1 TGCAGCGTCGAATCAGGGTACGAAAACGAGCAGTACTTC CSVESGYENEQYF
. . TRBJ2-4 TRBV6-5 TGTGCCAGCAACCCCAGGGTGGGGGTAGCCAAAAACATTCAGTACTTC CASNPRVGVAKNIQYF
. few TRBJ2-7 TRBV12-3/TRBV12-4 TGTGCCAGCAGTTTTATCAGCTCCTACGAGCAGTACTTC CASSFISSYEQYF
TRBD1 once TRBJ2-6 TRBV6-1 TGTGCCAGCAGAGAACAGGGGTATGGGCCTGGGGCCAACGTCCTGACTTTC CASREQGYGPGANVLTF
TRBD1 few TRBJ1-2 TRBV6-5 TGTGCCAGCAGCCCTTTAGGGCAGGGGGGCGGCTACACCTTC CASSPLGQGGGYTF
TRBD2 few TRBJ2-7 TRBV5-6 TGTGCCAGCAGCTTAGGTGTGACTAGCGTTTTCGAGCAGTACTTC CASSLGVTSVFEQYF
TRBD2 . TRBJ2-1 TRBV7-9 TGTGCCAGCACCAAGGAGCGGGGTGAGCAGTTCTTC CASTKERGEQFF
. . TRBJ1-5 TRBV7-9 TGTGCCAGCAGCCCACAGGGTAGGCAGCCCCAGCATTTT CASSPQGRQPQHF
TRBD1 . TRBJ2-7 TRBV7-2 TGTGCCAGCAGCTCGGTCCCGGGACAGTCCTACGAGCAGTACTTC CASSSVPGQSYEQYF
. few TRBJ2-6 TRBV18 TGTGCCAGCTCACCACGGGACATGGTGAGGTCTGGGGCCAACGTCCTGACTTTC CASSPRDMVRSGANVLTF
TRBD1 . TRBJ2-3 TRBV24-1 TGTGCCACCAGTGACCCCCGGACAGGAGGCACAGATACGCAGTATTTT CATSDPRTGGTDTQYF
TRBD1 few TRBJ1-2 TRBV29-1 TGCAGCGTTGGGGACAGACTAAACTATGGCTACACCTTC CSVGDRLNYGYTF
TRBD1 once TRBJ1-2 TRBV9 TGTGCCAGCAGCAAGGGACAGGGTAGTTATGGCTACACCTTC CASSKGQGSYGYTF
. few TRBJ2-3 TRBV4-3 TGCGCCAGCAGCCAAGTTACAGGGAGTCCAGATACAGATACGCAGTATTTT CASSQVTGSPDTDTQYF
. . TRBJ1-4 TRBV5-1 TGCGCCAGCAGCCCCGGGAGGCCCGCAGAAAAACTGTTTTTT CASSPGRPAEKLFF
. . TRBJ2-1 TRBV7-8 TGTGCCAGCAGCCCTGGTCCCAATGAGCAGTTCTTC CASSPGPNEQFF
. . TRBJ1-1 TRBV7-9 TGTGCCAGCAGCTTAACGACGGTGAACACTGAAGCTTTCTTT CASSLTTVNTEAFF
TRBD1 few TRBJ2-3 TRBV5-5 TGTGCCAGCAGCTTGGGACAGGGGGCGTCAGATACGCAGTATTTT CASSLGQGASDTQYF
. . TRBJ2-5 TRBV28 TGTGCCAGCAGTTTTGGAGGGATGGGAAGCCAAGAGACCCAGTACTTC CASSFGGMGSQETQYF
. few TRBJ2-7 TRBV28 TGTGCCAGCAGTTCGTCGGGAGACTACGAGCAGTACTTC CASSSSGDYEQYF